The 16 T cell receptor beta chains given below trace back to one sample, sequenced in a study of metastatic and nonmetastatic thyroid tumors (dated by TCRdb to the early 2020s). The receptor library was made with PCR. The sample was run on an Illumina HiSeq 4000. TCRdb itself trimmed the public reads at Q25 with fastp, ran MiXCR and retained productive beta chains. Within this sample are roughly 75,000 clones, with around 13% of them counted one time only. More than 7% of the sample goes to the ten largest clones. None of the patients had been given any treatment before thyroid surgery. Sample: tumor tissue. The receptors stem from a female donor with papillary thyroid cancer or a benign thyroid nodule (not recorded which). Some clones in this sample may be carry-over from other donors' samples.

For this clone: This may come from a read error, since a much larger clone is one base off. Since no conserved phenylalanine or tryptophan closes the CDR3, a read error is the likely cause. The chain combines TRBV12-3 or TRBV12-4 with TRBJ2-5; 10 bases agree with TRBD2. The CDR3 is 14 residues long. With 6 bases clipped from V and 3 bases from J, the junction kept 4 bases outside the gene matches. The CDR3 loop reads CASSLAGVEETQYI. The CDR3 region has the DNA TGTGCCAGCAGCCTAGCGGGAGTGGAAGAGACCCAGTACATC.

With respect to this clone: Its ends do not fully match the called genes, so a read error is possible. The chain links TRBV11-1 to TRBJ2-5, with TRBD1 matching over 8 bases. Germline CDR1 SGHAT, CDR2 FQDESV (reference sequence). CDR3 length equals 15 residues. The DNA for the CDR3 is TGTGCCAGCAGCTATCACAGGGGGACCGAAGAGACCAAGTACTTC. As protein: CASSYHRGTEETKYF.

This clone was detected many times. CDR3 in DNA: TGTGCCAGCTCACCAGGGGGGGGTCCTGAGCAGTTCTTC. This gives the protein CASSPGGGPEQFF. The J gene is TRBJ2-1, the V gene TRBV18; TRBD2 matches at 7 bases. The V gene end was trimmed by 2 bases and the J gene end by 9 bases; junction bases not matched to a gene: 4. Looked up from germline, CDR1 is KGHSH and CDR2 is LQKENI. This CDR3 region has 13 residues.

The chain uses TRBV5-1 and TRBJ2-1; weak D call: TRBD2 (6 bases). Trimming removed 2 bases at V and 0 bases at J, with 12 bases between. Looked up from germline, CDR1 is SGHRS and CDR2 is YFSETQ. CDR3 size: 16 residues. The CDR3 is CASSLLGLTSYNEQFF. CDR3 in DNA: TGCGCCAGCAGCTTATTGGGACTCACCTCCTACAATGAGCAGTTCTTC.

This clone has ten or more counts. The CDR3 here is CASSLTAGEGEQYF. The CDR3 DNA reads TGCGCCAGCAGCTTAACAGCGGGAGAAGGCGAGCAGTACTTC. The genes are TRBV5-1 and TRBJ2-7; 8 bases are a match to TRBD2. In germline, CDR1 is SGHRS, CDR2 YFSETQ. The length of the CDR3 is 14 residues. The ends lost 2 bases at V and 6 bases at J; junction bases unmatched: 7.

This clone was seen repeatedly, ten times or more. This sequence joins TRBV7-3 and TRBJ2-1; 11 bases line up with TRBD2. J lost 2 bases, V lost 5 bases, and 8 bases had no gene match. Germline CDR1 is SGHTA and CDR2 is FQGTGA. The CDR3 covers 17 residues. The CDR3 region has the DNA TGTGCCAGCAGCCTACTAGCGGGAGAAGGCCCCTACAATGAGCAGTTCTTC. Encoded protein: CASSLLAGEGPYNEQFF.

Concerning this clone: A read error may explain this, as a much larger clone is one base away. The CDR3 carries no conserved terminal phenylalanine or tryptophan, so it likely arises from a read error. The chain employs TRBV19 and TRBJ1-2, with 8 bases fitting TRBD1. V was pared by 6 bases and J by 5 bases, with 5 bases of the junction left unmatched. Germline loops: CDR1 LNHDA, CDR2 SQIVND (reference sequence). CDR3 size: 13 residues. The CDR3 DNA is TGTGCCAGTAGCGGACAGGGATTGTATGGCTACACCTTA. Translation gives CASSGQGLYGYTL.

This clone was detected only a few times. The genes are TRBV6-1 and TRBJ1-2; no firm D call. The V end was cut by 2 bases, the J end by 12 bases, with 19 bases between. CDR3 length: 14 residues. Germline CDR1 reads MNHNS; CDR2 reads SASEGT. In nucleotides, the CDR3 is TGTGCCAGCAGTGAAAAAGTTGGGTTTGATGTCCACACCTTC. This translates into CASSEKVGFDVHTF.

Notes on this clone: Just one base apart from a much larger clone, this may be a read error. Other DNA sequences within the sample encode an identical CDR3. The CDR3 nucleotides read TGCGCCAGCAGCCGTCGTGGCACTGAAGCTTTTTTT. Translation: CASSRRGTEAFF. The chain employs TRBV10-2 and TRBJ1-1, with D uncertain. The CDR3 length is 12 residues. Germline-derived CDR1 and CDR2 are WSHSY and SAAADI.

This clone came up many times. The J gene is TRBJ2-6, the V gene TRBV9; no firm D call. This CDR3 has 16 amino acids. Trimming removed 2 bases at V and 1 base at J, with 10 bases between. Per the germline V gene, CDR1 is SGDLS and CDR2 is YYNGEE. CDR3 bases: TGTGCCAGCAGCGTTTCCAGTCAATCTGGGGCCAACGTCCTGACTTTC. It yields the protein CASSVSSQSGANVLTF.

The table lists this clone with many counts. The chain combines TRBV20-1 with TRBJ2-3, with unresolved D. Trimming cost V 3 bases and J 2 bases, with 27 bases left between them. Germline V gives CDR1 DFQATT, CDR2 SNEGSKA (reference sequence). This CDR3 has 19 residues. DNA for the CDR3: TGCAGTGCTAGTTTAATTTTCTTTTCTGGATCTGTCAACACAGATACGCAGTATTTT. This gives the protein CSASLIFFSGSVNTDTQYF.

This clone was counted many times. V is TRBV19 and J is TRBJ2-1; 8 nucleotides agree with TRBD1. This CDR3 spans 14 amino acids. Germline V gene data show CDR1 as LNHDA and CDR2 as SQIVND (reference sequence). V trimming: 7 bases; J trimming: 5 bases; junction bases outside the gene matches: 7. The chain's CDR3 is CASTWTGLNNEQFF. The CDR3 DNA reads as TGTGCCAGTACTTGGACAGGGTTGAACAATGAGCAGTTCTTC.

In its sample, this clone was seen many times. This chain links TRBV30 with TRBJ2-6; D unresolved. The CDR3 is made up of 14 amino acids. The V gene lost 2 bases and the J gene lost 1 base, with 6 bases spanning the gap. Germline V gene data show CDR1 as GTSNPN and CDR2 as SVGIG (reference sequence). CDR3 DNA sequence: TGTGCCTGGAGTATGGGTTCTGGGGCCAACGTCCTGACTTTC. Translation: CAWSMGSGANVLTF.

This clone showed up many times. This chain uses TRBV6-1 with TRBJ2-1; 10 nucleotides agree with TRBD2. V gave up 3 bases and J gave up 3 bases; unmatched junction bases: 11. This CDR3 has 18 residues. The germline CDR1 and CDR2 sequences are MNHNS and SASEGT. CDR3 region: CASSEGAAGLALYNEQFF. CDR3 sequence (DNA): TGTGCCAGCAGTGAGGGAGCTGCGGGACTAGCGCTCTACAATGAGCAGTTCTTC.

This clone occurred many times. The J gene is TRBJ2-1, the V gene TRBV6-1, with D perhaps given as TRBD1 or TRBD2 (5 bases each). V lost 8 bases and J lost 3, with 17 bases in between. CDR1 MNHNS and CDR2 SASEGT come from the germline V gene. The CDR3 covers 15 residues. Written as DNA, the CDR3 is TGTGCCAGCTCTACTTGGGACCGGGGCTACAATGAGCAGTTCTTC. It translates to CASSTWDRGYNEQFF.

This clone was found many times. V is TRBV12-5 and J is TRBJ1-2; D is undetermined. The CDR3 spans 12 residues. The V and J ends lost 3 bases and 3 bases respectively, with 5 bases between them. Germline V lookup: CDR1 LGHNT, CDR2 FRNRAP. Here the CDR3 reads CASGFFDYGYTF. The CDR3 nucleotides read TGTGCTAGTGGTTTCTTCGACTATGGCTACACCTTC.